This passage covers 17 T cell receptor beta chains from one sample sequenced in a study of quantifying T cell responses using KT2 cells (dated by TCRdb to the late 2010s). General notes on the study: RNA was DNase-treated and reverse transcribed with TCR alpha and beta constant-region primers, mostly using SuperScript III.

Library generation was performed with UMI-ligation and nested PCR. TCRdb records Illumina MiSeq as the sequencer. A single-stranded oligonucleotide carrying the Illumina SP2 sequence and a UMI was ligated to the cDNA 3' end using T4 RNA ligase 1. PCR1 consisted of around 4 cycles (98 degrees C 15 s, 69 degrees C 30 s, 72 degrees C 40 s), and for the beta primer an equimolar mix of RC1.1 and RC1.2 was used to cover TRBC1 and TRBC2. TCRdb cleaned the public reads at Q25 with fastp, built clones with MiXCR and kept in-frame beta chains. Each record represents a unique CDR3 protein, reported with the most common genes and DNA among its rows. This sample holds over 25,000 distinct CDR3 sequences; about 9.4% were observed only once. The ten largest clones take up 8.5% to 10% of the sample. Sequenced: PBMCs spiked with cells of the T cell clone KT2. These receptors were taken from a human donor.

This clonotype was recorded at least ten times. The chain has TRBV6-4 and TRBJ1-5; D is uncertain. CDR1 and CDR2 (germline): MRHNA, SNTAGT. V was clipped by 5 bases and J by 0 bases, with 5 bases between them. The CDR3 contains 13 residues. For the CDR3, the DNA is TGTGCCAGCAGTCCGGATAGCAATCAGCCCCAGCATTTT. It is translated as CASSPDSNQPQHF.

The gene calls are TRBV7-6 and TRBJ2-1; no firm D call. The germline V gene encodes CDR1 SGHVS and CDR2 FNYEAQ. Trimming cost V 5 bases and J 5 bases, with 7 bases left between them. CDR3 length equals 12 residues. The CDR3 bases are TGTGCCAGCAGCCCTTTCGACAATGAGCAGTTCTTC. As protein: CASSPFDNEQFF.

J is TRBJ1-3 and V is TRBV11-2, with 10 nucleotides matching TRBD1. In germline, CDR1 is SGHAT, CDR2 FQNNGV. V was clipped by 6 bases and J by 0 bases; unmatched bases: 5. This CDR3 comprises 16 residues. The CDR3 loop is CASRATGGRSGNTIYF. CDR3 bases: TGTGCCAGCAGAGCGACAGGGGGCCGCTCTGGAAACACCATATATTTT. Complete variable domain (other parts from reference TRBV11-2 and TRBJ1-3): EAGVAQSPRYKIIEKRQSVAFWCNPISGHATLYWYQQILGQGPKLLIQFQNNGVVDDSQLPKDRFSAERLKGVDSTLKIQPAKLEDSAVYLCASRATGGRSGNTIYFGEGSWLTVV.

This clonotype was detected a few times. The V gene is TRBV12-3 or TRBV12-4, the J gene TRBJ2-2; perhaps TRBD2 as D (5 bases). The V end lost 3 bases, the J end lost 5 bases, and 7 bases lay between the germline ends. This CDR3 has 13 residues. The CDR3 nucleotides read TGTGCCAGCAGTTTCGGCGGGACCGGGGAGCTGTTTTTT. This translates into CASSFGGTGELFF.

Concerning this clonotype: This may be a read error: a much more frequent sequence differs by one nucleotide. V and J are TRBV6-4 and TRBJ2-1; 10 bases line up with TRBD2. The CDR3 is 15 amino acids. The germline V gene has CDR1 MRHNA and CDR2 SNTAGT. V trimming: 4 bases; J trimming: 10 bases; junction bases outside the gene matches: 10. CDR3 protein: CASSGATSGSQEQFF. The DNA of the CDR3 is TGTGCCAGCAGTGGCGCGACTAGCGGGTCACAAGAGCAGTTCTTC.

The chain is built from TRBV7-2 and TRBJ1-2; 7 bases are shared with TRBD1. CDR1 is SGHTA and CDR2 is FQGNSA in the germline V gene. Germline trimming cut 5 bases from V and 6 bases from J; bases unmatched to any gene: 12. CDR3 length: 15 amino acids. The CDR3 bases are TGTGCCAGCAGCGTAGATTACAGGGGACTCGATGGCTACACCTTC. Encoded protein: CASSVDYRGLDGYTF.

This sequence joins TRBV12-3 or TRBV12-4 and TRBJ2-3, with D unresolved. Trimming removed 6 bases at V and 6 bases at J, with 16 bases between. The CDR3 runs 14 residues. CDR3 bases: TGTGCCAGCAGCACCACCCCTTTTGAGGATACGCAGTATTTT. Translation: CASSTTPFEDTQYF.

There are a few counts of this clonotype. The rearrangement uses TRBV7-2 and TRBJ1-1; 8 bases fit TRBD1. J was trimmed by 5 bases and V by 4 bases; bases with no gene match: 12. CDR1 and CDR2 from the germline V gene are SGHTA and FQGNSA. The CDR3 sequence is 16 residues long. The CDR3 protein is CASSSSGGAGWTEAFF. DNA of the CDR3: TGTGCCAGCAGCTCCTCAGGGGGCGCGGGTTGGACTGAAGCTTTCTTT.

The chain couples TRBV6-5 to TRBJ1-3; D remains unclear. Deletions cut 0 bases from V and 4 bases from J, with 7 bases between. The CDR3 is 14 amino acids. Germline V gene data show CDR1 as MNHEY and CDR2 as SVGAGI. The CDR3 DNA reads as TGTGCCAGCAGTTACTCGTACGGGGGAAACACCATATATTTT. The encoded protein is CASSYSYGGNTIYF.

This clonotype was observed at least ten times. V gene TRBV4-1 combines with J gene TRBJ1-1; D gene unclear. Germline V gene sequence: CDR1 MGHRA, CDR2 YSYEKL. The CDR3 consists of 17 residues. V dropped 3 bases and J dropped 4 bases, with 21 bases sitting between them. The CDR3 nucleotides are TGCGCCAGCAGCCAGGCGAACATGGGGTTTAGTGGCACTGAAGCTTTCTTT. Translation: CASSQANMGFSGTEAFF.

There are a few counts of this clonotype. The genes are TRBV7-8 and TRBJ2-7; D is ambiguous. Trimming cost V 4 bases and J 2 bases, with 9 bases left between them. This CDR3 has 13 residues. From germline, CDR1 is SGHVS and CDR2 FQNEAQ. As DNA, the CDR3 is TGTGCCAGCAGCTCCCGCGAGCCCTACGAGCAGTACTTC. Encoded protein: CASSSREPYEQYF.

The chain links TRBV7-2 to TRBJ2-5; 7 bases fit TRBD2. This CDR3 contains 15 residues. Trimming took 4 bases from V and 2 from J; bases not matched to a gene: 7. Germline assignment: CDR1 SGHTA and CDR2 FQGNSA. The CDR3: CASSSVAGSQETQYF. Here the CDR3 DNA reads TGTGCCAGCAGCTCAGTAGCGGGCTCACAAGAGACCCAGTACTTC.

This clonotype was detected a few times. V is TRBV7-2 and J is TRBJ1-4, with D possibly TRBD1 on 5 matching bases. Germline V lookup: CDR1 SGHTA, CDR2 FQGNSA. Deletions cut 1 base from V and 2 bases from J, with 5 bases between. The CDR3 is made up of 14 amino acids. The CDR3 nucleotides are TGTGCCAGCAGCTTAGGGGGCACTAATGAAAAACTGTTTTTT. Translation gives CASSLGGTNEKLFF.

This clonotype was recorded a few times. V gene TRBV20-1 combines with J gene TRBJ2-3; the match to TRBD2 covers 9 bases. From germline, CDR1 is DFQATT and CDR2 SNEGSKA (reference sequence). Trimming took 1 base from V and 2 from J; bases not matched to a gene: 7. This CDR3 spans 16 amino acids. CDR3 nucleotides: TGCAGTGCTAGAGGACTAGCGGACTTAAACACAGATACGCAGTATTTT. Amino acids: CSARGLADLNTDTQYF.

The chain uses TRBV12-3 or TRBV12-4 and TRBJ2-3; possibly TRBD2 for D (7 bases). V was pared by 2 bases and J by 4 bases, with 13 bases between. This CDR3 region has 15 residues. The CDR3: CASSLLRGGADTQYF. The CDR3 bases are TGTGCCAGCAGTTTATTGCGAGGGGGGGCAGATACGCAGTATTTT.

In its sample, this clonotype was seen a few times. This chain links TRBV19 with TRBJ1-5; tentatively, D is TRBD1 (6 bases). V lost 3 bases, J lost 0 bases, and 18 bases lay in between. From germline, CDR1 is LNHDA and CDR2 SQIVND (reference sequence). The CDR3 has 18 residues. The CDR3 loop is CASSIRTARLDSNQPQHF. DNA of the CDR3: TGTGCCAGTAGTATTCGGACAGCTCGGTTGGATAGCAATCAGCCCCAGCATTTT. The whole variable domain, remainder taken from reference TRBV19 and TRBJ1-5, is DGGITQSPKYLFRKEGQNVTLSCEQNLNHDAMYWYRQDPGQGLRLIYYSQIVNDFQKGDIAEGYSVSREKKESFPLTVTSAQKNPTAFYLCASSIRTARLDSNQPQHFGDGTRLSIL.

This clonotype was counted ten times or more. The V gene is TRBV4-3, the J gene TRBJ2-3, with D maybe TRBD2 (5 bases). Germline CDR1 LGHNA, CDR2 YSLEER. The CDR3 runs 15 residues. Deletions cut 4 bases from V and 5 bases from J, with 16 bases between. The CDR3 sequence is CASSRRNERRDTQYF. The DNA of the CDR3 is TGCGCCAGCAGCCGCCGGAACGAGCGGAGAGATACGCAGTATTTT.